The 31 T cell receptor beta chains presented below share a single source sample, sequenced in a study of control samples from healthy donors and cancer patients. Sequenced by immunoSEQ multiplex PCR; TCRdb stores in-frame clones only, minus some. The sample has about 140,000 clones; 94% are singletons. Sequencing used blood. The receptor set was obtained from a man aged 35-49 years in good health.

The V gene is TRBV10-1, the J gene TRBJ2-3, with D maybe TRBD1 (5 bases). Germline CDR1 and CDR2: WNHNN and SYGVQD (reference sequence). The V gene lost 5 bases and the J gene lost 2 bases, with 11 bases spanning the gap. This CDR3 is built from 14 residues. CDR3 protein: CASSKGHATDTQYF. Here the CDR3 DNA reads TGCGCCAGCAGTAAAGGACACGCCACAGATACGCAGTATTTT.

This clone was detected a few times. The chain joins TRBV6-5 to TRBJ1-2, with 11 bases aligning to TRBD1. V was clipped by 9 bases and J by 0 bases; unmatched bases: 6. This CDR3 has 15 amino acids. Germline CDR1 is MNHEY and CDR2 is SVGAGI. The CDR3 DNA sequence: TGTGCCAGTAAGGGACAGGGGGACTCTAACTATGGCTACACCTTC. This sequence encodes CASKGQGDSNYGYTF.

The rearrangement joins TRBV15 to TRBJ2-1; 8 nucleotides line up with TRBD2. With V trimmed by 5 bases and J by 4 bases, 7 bases remained unmatched. There are 15 residues in the CDR3. Germline CDR1 and CDR2: LNHNV and YYDKDF (reference sequence). CDR3 in DNA: TGTGCCACCAGCCCCCCGGGGGGGCCTTACAATGAGCAGTTCTTC. Its translation is CATSPPGGPYNEQFF.

CDR3 region: CASSEEGGRGNTIYF. CDR3 bases: TGTGCCAGCAGCGAGGAGGGGGGGCGCGGAAACACCATATATTTT. This rearrangement joins TRBV9 to TRBJ1-3; D perhaps matches TRBD1 (6 bases). Trimming stripped 3 bases from V and 4 bases from J, with 14 bases between. Germline CDR1 reads SGDLS; CDR2 reads YYNGEE. The CDR3 is 15 amino acids.

CDR3 amino acids: CASSEGHGNQPQHF. The CDR3 nucleotides read TGTGCCAGCAGTGAAGGTCATGGCAATCAGCCCCAGCATTTT. The chain is built from TRBV6-1 and TRBJ1-5; D uncertain. This CDR3 spans 14 amino acids. The germline CDR1 and CDR2 sequences are MNHNS and SASEGT. V shed 1 base and J shed 2 bases, with 6 bases lying between them.

This chain joins TRBV3-1 (or the pseudogene TRBV3-2) and TRBJ2-5, with D possibly being TRBD2 (5 bases). Germline-derived CDR1 and CDR2 are LGHDT and YNNKEL (reference sequence). Deletions cut 0 bases from V and 4 bases from J, with 12 bases between. The CDR3 has 15 amino acids. This chain's CDR3 is CASSQEDRRRETQYF. DNA of the CDR3: TGTGCCAGCAGCCAAGAAGATAGGAGGAGAGAGACCCAGTACTTC.

This chain connects TRBV6-5 to TRBJ1-1, with D perhaps TRBD1 (5 bases). Deletions cut 6 bases from V and 0 bases from J, with 8 bases between. The CDR3 spans 13 residues. Germline lookup yields CDR1 MNHEY and CDR2 SVGAGI. This CDR3 reads CASRQDLNTEAFF. CDR3 DNA sequence: TGTGCCAGCAGACAGGATTTGAACACTGAAGCTTTCTTT.

The V gene is TRBV6-5, the J gene TRBJ1-1; D gene uncertain. Germline V gene sequence: CDR1 MNHEY, CDR2 SVGAGI. Trimming removed 11 bases at V and 7 bases at J, with 20 bases between. CDR3 length: 13 residues. The CDR3 spells CAAHGPSTNEAFF. For the CDR3, the DNA is TGTGCCGCCCATGGGCCCTCGACGAATGAAGCTTTCTTT.

J is TRBJ2-7 and V is TRBV30; weak D call: TRBD1 (6 bases). CDR1 GTSNPN and CDR2 SVGIG come from the germline V gene (reference sequence). V was trimmed by 8 bases and J by 2 bases, leaving 10 bases between them. This CDR3 has 11 amino acids. The CDR3 loop is CALDRTYEQYF. As DNA, the CDR3 is TGTGCCCTGGACAGAACCTACGAGCAGTACTTC.

The chain is built from TRBV24-1 and TRBJ2-1, with D possibly being TRBD1 (6 bases). Germline CDR1 and CDR2: KGHDR and SFDVKD. V shed 3 bases and J shed 4 bases, with 15 bases lying between them. This CDR3 comprises 16 residues. This CDR3 is CATSDTPQGRYNEQFF. The CDR3, as DNA: TGTGCCACCAGTGATACCCCCCAGGGGCGGTACAATGAGCAGTTCTTC.

The rearrangement joins TRBV6-6 to TRBJ2-7; 9 nucleotides match TRBD1. The germline CDR1 and CDR2 sequences are MNHNY and SVGAGI (reference sequence). The junction had 5 bases not matched to a gene; V was cut back by 5 bases and J by 6 bases. The CDR3 length is 13 residues. The chain's CDR3 is CASSTGGSREQYF. The CDR3 bases are TGTGCCAGCAGTACAGGGGGCTCGCGCGAGCAGTACTTC.

V gene TRBV18 combines with J gene TRBJ2-6; 7 bases line up with TRBD1. The V gene end was trimmed by 2 bases and the J gene end by 0 bases; junction bases not matched to a gene: 4. CDR3 length equals 17 residues. The germline gives CDR1 KGHSH, CDR2 LQKENI. The CDR3 sequence is CASSPVGQYSGANVLTF. The CDR3 DNA reads as TGTGCCAGCTCACCAGTGGGACAGTACTCTGGGGCCAACGTCCTGACTTTC. Complete variable domain (other parts from reference TRBV18 and TRBJ2-6): NAGVMQNPRHLVRRRGQEARLRCSPMKGHSHVYWYRQLPEEGLKFMVYLQKENIIDESGMPKERFSAEFPKEGPSILRIQQVVRGDSAAYFCASSPVGQYSGANVLTFGAGSRLTVL.

The chain links TRBV7-3 to TRBJ1-2, with TRBD1 identical over 7 bases. With V trimmed by 5 bases and J by 6 bases, 6 bases remained unmatched. The CDR3 has 13 residues. Germline CDR1 and CDR2: SGHTA and FQGTGA. The CDR3 reads CASSRQGGDGYTF. DNA of the CDR3: TGTGCCAGCAGCCGACAGGGAGGGGATGGCTACACCTTC.

V usage is TRBV5-1 and J usage is TRBJ2-5; D is unclear. V shed 4 bases and J shed 0 bases, with 4 bases lying between them. The CDR3 totals 12 residues. From germline, CDR1 is SGHRS and CDR2 YFSETQ. The DNA of the CDR3 is TGCGCCAGCAGCCCTAACCAAGAGACCCAGTACTTC. Translated, it gives CASSPNQETQYF.

This rearrangement joins TRBV30 to TRBJ2-2, with 10 positions matching TRBD2. With V trimmed by 3 bases and J by 6 bases, 7 bases remained unmatched. The CDR3 is 15 amino acids. Per the germline V gene, CDR1 is GTSNPN and CDR2 is SVGIG (reference sequence). CDR3 in DNA: TGTGCCTGGAGCAAAAGCGGGAGGGCCGCCGGGGAGCTGTTTTTT. Translation gives CAWSKSGRAAGELFF.

The chain couples TRBV5-6 to TRBJ2-1; D unclear. V dropped 0 bases and J dropped 4 bases, with 11 bases sitting between them. The CDR3 extends over 15 amino acids. CDR1 and CDR2 (germline): SGHDT, YYEEEE. The CDR3 nucleotides read TGTGCCAGCAGCTTGGGAATCGACGGTTACAATGAGCAGTTCTTC. This sequence encodes CASSLGIDGYNEQFF.

This chain connects TRBV6-5 to TRBJ1-2; 7 nucleotides match TRBD1. Germline values: CDR1 MNHEY, CDR2 SVGAGI. V trimming: 2 bases; J trimming: 6 bases; junction bases outside the gene matches: 3. This CDR3 contains 13 residues. CDR3 protein: CASSYRGQNGYTF. The CDR3 DNA follows: TGTGCCAGCAGTTACAGGGGGCAAAATGGCTACACCTTC.

V and J are TRBV6-5 and TRBJ2-4, with D uncertain. From germline, CDR1 is MNHEY and CDR2 SVGAGI. This CDR3 is built from 15 residues. Trimming removed 0 bases from V and 6 bases from J, with 12 bases in between. The CDR3 protein is CASSYSKVQLNIQYF. The DNA of the CDR3 is TGTGCCAGCAGTTACTCGAAGGTCCAGTTAAACATTCAGTACTTC.

This chain joins TRBV19 and TRBJ1-5; the D gene is possibly TRBD1 (6 bases). Germline V gives CDR1 LNHDA, CDR2 SQIVND (reference sequence). This CDR3 contains 15 residues. V dropped 5 bases and J dropped 7 bases, with 18 bases sitting between them. CDR3 loop: CASSPRGQSEQPQHF. The CDR3 DNA is TGTGCCAGTAGTCCTAGAGGACAGTCGGAACAGCCCCAGCATTTT.

This chain uses TRBV15 with TRBJ1-1; 7 positions match TRBD1. Germline V gene lookup returns CDR1 LNHNV and CDR2 YYDKDF (reference sequence). The CDR3 totals 13 residues. The junction had 5 bases not matched to a gene; V was cut back by 5 bases and J by 5 bases. Here the CDR3 DNA reads TGTGCCACCAGCTTCCTGACAGGGACTGAAGCTTTCTTT. Translated: CATSFLTGTEAFF.

This CDR3 reads CASSGTVGDTQYF. In nucleotides, the CDR3 is TGTGCCAGCAGCGGGACGGTGGGAGATACGCAGTATTTT. The chain is built from TRBV5-8 and TRBJ2-3, with D perhaps given as TRBD1 or TRBD2 (5 bases each). The CDR3 runs 13 residues. V was clipped by 4 bases and J by 5 bases, with 11 bases between them. Germline assignment: CDR1 SGHTS and CDR2 YDEGEE.

V gene TRBV5-6 combines with J gene TRBJ2-5; the match to TRBD2 covers 10 bases. Per the germline V gene, CDR1 is SGHDT and CDR2 is YYEEEE. The trim removed 1 base at V and 2 bases at J, leaving 11 bases unmatched. This CDR3 contains 18 residues. CDR3 in amino acids: CASSLLLAGGPTQETQYF. The CDR3 DNA sequence: TGTGCCAGCAGCTTGTTGTTAGCGGGAGGACCTACGCAAGAGACCCAGTACTTC.

This rearrangement joins TRBV5-4 to TRBJ2-2, with TRBD2 identical over 9 bases. Germline V gives CDR1 SGHNT, CDR2 YYREEE (reference sequence). Germline trimming cut 4 bases from V and 1 base from J; bases unmatched to any gene: 11. The CDR3 is made up of 18 amino acids. The CDR3: CASSTGLAGLKNTGELFF. In DNA, the CDR3 is TGTGCCAGCAGCACGGGCCTAGCGGGGCTTAAGAACACCGGGGAGCTGTTTTTT. Full variable domain (outside the CDR3, taken from reference TRBV5-4 and TRBJ2-2): ETGVTQSPTHLIKTRGQQVTLRCSSQSGHNTVSWYQQALGQGPQFIFQYYREEENGRGNFPPRFSGLQFPNYSSELNVNALELDDSALYLCASSTGLAGLKNTGELFFGEGSRLTVL.

J is TRBJ2-1 and V is TRBV12-3 or TRBV12-4; 8 bases fit TRBD2. CDR3 length: 13 residues. With 5 bases clipped from V and 8 bases from J, the junction kept 5 bases outside the gene matches. The CDR3 region has the DNA TGTGCCAGCAGTAGCGGGGGCTTACATGAGCAGTTCTTC. As protein: CASSSGGLHEQFF.

V and J are TRBV5-6 and TRBJ2-5; D call uncertain. This CDR3 contains 14 residues. CDR1 and CDR2 from the germline V gene are SGHDT and YYEEEE. V was shortened by 0 bases and J by 1 base, with 7 bases between the two germline ends. The CDR3 here is CASSLAAFQETQYF. CDR3 coding DNA: TGTGCCAGCAGCTTGGCGGCTTTCCAAGAGACCCAGTACTTC.

The gene calls are TRBV7-2 and TRBJ2-1; D gene uncertain. The CDR3 contains 15 residues. CDR1 and CDR2 (germline): SGHTA, FQGNSA. Trimming took 2 bases from V and 0 from J, leaving 8 bases between them. CDR3 in amino acids: CASSLRTGSYNEQFF. The CDR3 coding sequence is TGTGCCAGCAGCTTACGGACCGGCTCCTACAATGAGCAGTTCTTC.

The chain links TRBV4-1 to TRBJ2-5; 9 nucleotides line up with TRBD1. The CDR3 consists of 16 residues. V lost 0 bases, J lost 4 bases, and 6 bases stayed unmatched. Germline V gene sequence: CDR1 MGHRA, CDR2 YSYEKL. CDR3 DNA sequence: TGCGCCAGCAGCCAAGAAACAGGGGGCTTAAGAGAGACCCAGTACTTC. This sequence encodes CASSQETGGLRETQYF.

The CDR3 loop is CASSRTGGAKKAYEQYF. The CDR3, as DNA: TGTGCCAGCAGTAGGACAGGGGGCGCAAAGAAAGCCTACGAGCAGTACTTC. The V and J genes are TRBV6-2 or TRBV6-3 and TRBJ2-7; 11 nucleotides align to TRBD1. The J segment lost 2 bases and the V segment lost 5 bases, leaving 11 bases of the junction unmatched. CDR3 length equals 17 residues. Germline V gene data show CDR1 as MNHEY and CDR2 as SVGEGT.

The chain uses TRBV13 and TRBJ1-1; tentatively, D is TRBD1 (6 bases). Germline V gene lookup returns CDR1 PRHDT and CDR2 FYEKMQ (reference sequence). The CDR3 is made up of 16 amino acids. V was clipped by 3 bases and J by 3 bases, with 17 bases between them. Here the CDR3 DNA reads TGTGCCAGCAGCTTCCGACAGGAAGGGACGGACACTGAAGCTTTCTTT. Amino acids: CASSFRQEGTDTEAFF.

This chain connects TRBV19 to TRBJ2-4; 7 bases are shared with TRBD1. CDR1 LNHDA and CDR2 SQIVND come from the germline V gene (reference sequence). Germline trimming cut 3 bases from V and 8 bases from J; bases unmatched to any gene: 13. This CDR3 is built from 16 residues. The CDR3 DNA is TGTGCCAGTAGTATTTTCGGACAGGCAGGGAGTGACATTCAGTACTTC. Amino acids: CASSIFGQAGSDIQYF. Full variable domain (rest looked up from reference TRBV19 and TRBJ2-4): DGGITQSPKYLFRKEGQNVTLSCEQNLNHDAMYWYRQDPGQGLRLIYYSQIVNDFQKGDIAEGYSVSREKKESFPLTVTSAQKNPTAFYLCASSIFGQAGSDIQYFGAGTRLSVL.

The V and J genes are TRBV28 and TRBJ1-2; D is undetermined. V was shortened by 4 bases and J by 7 bases, with 13 bases between the two germline ends. The germline V gene has CDR1 MDHEN and CDR2 SYDVKM. The CDR3 has 13 amino acids. The CDR3 DNA follows: TGTGCCAGCAGTTCATACACCCTGAGTGGCTACACCTTC. This codes for CASSSYTLSGYTF.